This T cell receptor (beta chain) was identified during a study of cytomegalovirus exposure and HLA in healthy donors. Details on this clone: What it binds is unknown.

General study results and limits: Published work reported that the classifier diagnosed cytomegalovirus status with high specificity and sensitivity. Presence/absence analysis assumed near-uniform sequencing depth across donors.

CDR1 is SGHAT, CDR2 FQNNGV, per germline. V was shortened by 1 base and J by 2 bases, with 18 bases between the two germline ends. The CDR3 runs 18 residues. 60 Vbeta and 13 Jbeta primers were used in PCR. The table came from immunoSEQ multiplex PCR; TCRdb's copy has only in-frame clones and leaves some out. The sample has 180,000 or so clones, nearly 80% seen once. Material for sequencing was PBMCs. This rearrangement joins TRBV11-2 to TRBJ1-3; tentatively, D is TRBD1 (5 bases). The receptor's source is a man between 45 and 60 years old in good health and CMV-seropositive. The CDR3 DNA is TGTGCCAGCAGCTTAGTGTGGGGGGAAATATCCCCTGGAAACACCATATATTTT. The encoded protein is CASSLVWGEISPGNTIYF.